This T cell receptor (beta chain) was captured in a study of molecular identifiers for immune sequencing clone quantification. As for the study in general: Replicate experiments took RNA from about 20,000 or 100,000 naive CD8 cells, divided it five ways and sequenced four. Findings of the study overall: Clones that exceeded 20 RNA copies held over 98% of effector molecules, yet under 1% in naive cells.

Germline-derived CDR1 and CDR2 are MNHEY and SMNVEV (reference sequence). The CDR3 consists of 14 residues. V shed 3 bases and J shed 3 bases, with 8 bases lying between them. Comments on this clonotype: Its cognate antigen is unknown.

Each library that profiled naive CD8 cells came from roughly 18,000 to 920,000 sorted cells with 10%, 30% or 50% RNA. Bulk libraries came from a prior protocol with listed TCR primers. MiXCR was run by TCRdb on the PCR reads, yielding one entry per CDR3 protein. The profile shows a few hundred thousand distinct CDR3 sequences, roughly 24% of them singletons. The sample comprised naive CD8+ T cells from blood, with Jurkat cell RNA spiked in. Regarding subset: FACS-sorted CD8+CD4-CCR7+CD45RA+ naive T cells. The origin of this receptor is a human donor in good health. Some libraries in this study had Jurkat cell RNA spiked in. The chain couples TRBV27 to TRBJ1-4, with no clear D. In DNA form, the CDR3 reads TGTGCCAGCAGTTTGGGCAGGCCTAATGAAAAACTGTTTTTT. Amino acid sequence: CASSLGRPNEKLFF.